The subject of this entry is one T cell receptor beta chain. Sequencing used immunoSEQ multiplex PCR; TCRdb keeps in-frame clones, though not all of them. Of approximately 80,000 clones in the sample, around 86% were seen once. This specimen belongs to a study of blood T cell repertoires in COVID-19. For the study at large: Samples of COVID-19 (acute and convalescent) were obtained from the United States, Italy and Spain.

Germline V gives CDR1 KGHSH, CDR2 LQKENI. Trimming stripped 6 bases from V and 5 bases from J, with 10 bases between. The CDR3 loop spans 12 amino acids. This receptor was identified in a woman aged 70-85 years with acute or convalescent COVID-19. The sample was peripheral blood. The rearrangement joins TRBV18 to TRBJ2-5; unclear D gene. In DNA, the CDR3 is TGTGCCAGCTCCCCTGTGTCGGAGACCCAGTACTTC. This sequence encodes CASSPVSETQYF. The full variable domain, rest sourced from reference TRBV18 and TRBJ2-5, is NAGVMQNPRHLVRRRGQEARLRCSPMKGHSHVYWYRQLPEEGLKFMVYLQKENIIDESGMPKERFSAEFPKEGPSILRIQQVVRGDSAAYFCASSPVSETQYFGPGTRLLVL.